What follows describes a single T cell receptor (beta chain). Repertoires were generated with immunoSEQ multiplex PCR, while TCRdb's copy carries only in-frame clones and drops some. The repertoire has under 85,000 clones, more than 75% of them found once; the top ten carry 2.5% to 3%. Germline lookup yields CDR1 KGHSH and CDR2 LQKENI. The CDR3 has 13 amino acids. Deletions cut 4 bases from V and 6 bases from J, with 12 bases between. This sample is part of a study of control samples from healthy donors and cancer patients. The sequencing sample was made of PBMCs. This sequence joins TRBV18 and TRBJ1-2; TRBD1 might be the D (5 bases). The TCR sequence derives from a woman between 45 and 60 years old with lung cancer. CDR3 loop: CASSLRDSDGYTF. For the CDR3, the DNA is TGTGCCAGCTCACTTCGGGACTCTGATGGCTACACCTTC.